The following is a T cell receptor beta chain sequence with its context. Its antigen is not known. Sequencing used immunoSEQ multiplex PCR; TCRdb keeps in-frame clones, though not all of them. Altogether 100,000 to 150,000 clones are present, 91% being singletons, with the ten largest covering less than 6.5%. This record belongs to a study of T cell responses to AZD1222 COVID-19 vaccine. The study, taken as a whole, reports: Only 5 or 6 people who got AZD1222 tested seropositive at baseline. Spike-specific TCR breadth and depth rose after two AZD1222 doses. Clonal diversity may have been underestimated in mostly white British donors. Among spike-specific TCRs, nearly half reportedly target unmutated variant regions.

This sequence originates from an adult in good health. This specimen was peripheral blood, taken on day 0 of AZD1222 vaccination.

The DNA for the CDR3 is TGTGCCAGCAGGAGGTATCTCGGGGGACAGGGAAATTCACCCCTCCACTTT. This codes for CASRRYLGGQGNSPLHF. The J gene is TRBJ1-6, the V gene TRBV2; 9 bases are shared with TRBD1. Looked up from germline, CDR1 is SNHLY and CDR2 is FYNNEI. The CDR3 consists of 17 residues. V shed 6 bases and J 7 bases; nucleotides not matched to a gene: 13. Looking up the rest from reference TRBV2 and TRBJ1-6 gives the full variable domain: EPEVTQTPSHQVTQMGQEVILRCVPISNHLYFYWYRQILGQKVEFLVSFYNNEISEKSEIFDDQFSVERPDGSNFTLKIRSTKLEDSAMYFCASRRYLGGQGNSPLHFGNGTRLTVT.